This T cell receptor beta chain was observed in a study of T-cell reconstitution after alpha-beta-depleted transplantation in children. Broader study findings: After transplant, high TCRbeta diversity at day 60 in some patients arose from surviving recipient T cells and thymic progenitors. Newly produced T cells mostly accounted for T-cell counts and diversity one year post-transplant. Several hundred expanded graft clones reportedly were the source of alpha-beta T cells about two months after transplant.

This clonotype was detected many times. Its antigen is still unknown. Library preparation (for TCRbeta) was performed with unique molecular identifiers. TCRdb re-derived calls from the PCR reads in MiXCR, one entry per CDR3 protein. The sample lists a few hundred thousand distinct CDR3 sequences; around 7% were seen once. Germline lookup yields CDR1 SNHLY and CDR2 FYNNEI. The CDR3 is 14 amino acids. The V and J ends lost 8 bases and 2 bases, in that order; junction bases with no gene match: 4. The receptor was derived from a boy aged 2 to 10 with acute lymphoblastic leukemia, due to receive a stem cell transplant. This chain joins TRBV2 and TRBJ1-5; 9 bases align to TRBD1. Source: PBMCs, taken before TCRalphabeta/CD19-depleted stem cell transplant. CDR3 residues: CASGTGIGNQPQHF. CDR3 sequence (DNA): TGTGCCAGCGGGACAGGGATTGGCAATCAGCCCCAGCATTTT.